This is a list of T cell receptor beta chains from one sample in a study of control samples from healthy donors and cancer patients. Produced via immunoSEQ multiplex PCR; TCRdb's table is partial and in-frame only. The sample contains 150,000 to 180,000 clones, more than 85% of which appear only once. The sample comprised blood. All receptors come from a man over 45 in good health. Both conserved end residues are part of each CDR3. D genes are given only for firm matches. Size is stated for part of the rows, as once, few or many counts, or as a class when the clone is expanded.

size,V,D,J,CDR3,DNA
.,TRBV15,TRBD1,TRBJ1-1,CATSRGQGRGSEAFF,TGTGCCACCAGCAGGGGACAGGGTCGGGGTTCTGAAGCTTTCTTT
.,TRBV27,.,TRBJ2-7,CASSLLAQGPREQYF,TGTGCCAGCAGTTTATTGGCCCAGGGGCCGCGAGAGCAGTACTTC
.,TRBV25-1,TRBD1,TRBJ2-5,CATQDRGGQETQYF,TGTGCCACCCAGGACAGGGGCGGCCAAGAGACCCAGTACTTC
.,TRBV23-1,.,TRBJ2-3,CAGEQQITSTDTQYF,TGCGCCGGCGAACAGCAGATCACTAGCACAGATACGCAGTATTTT
.,TRBV27,.,TRBJ1-1,CASTPSVGRYTEAFF,TGTGCCAGCACCCCTTCAGTGGGGCGGTACACTGAAGCTTTCTTT
.,TRBV7-2,TRBD2,TRBJ2-5,CASSPRAGVQETQYF,TGTGCCAGCAGCCCCCGAGCGGGAGTACAAGAGACCCAGTACTTC
.,TRBV10-3,TRBD1,TRBJ1-4,CAISDQGASEKLFF,TGTGCCATCAGTGATCAGGGGGCGAGTGAAAAACTGTTTTTT
.,TRBV10-3,.,TRBJ1-1,CAIRLTGVNTEAFF,TGTGCCATCAGGCTCACAGGTGTGAACACTGAAGCTTTCTTT
.,TRBV5-6,.,TRBJ2-7,CASSLVPGSYEQYF,TGTGCCAGCAGCTTGGTGCCAGGATCCTACGAGCAGTACTTC
.,TRBV5-1,TRBD1,TRBJ2-5,CASSRNTGEQETQYF,TGCGCCAGCAGCCGTAACACAGGGGAACAAGAGACCCAGTACTTC
.,TRBV7-7,.,TRBJ2-1,CASSLGARTPYNEQFF,TGTGCTAGCAGCTTAGGGGCCCGGACACCCTACAATGAGCAGTTCTTC
once,TRBV11-2,.,TRBJ2-2,CASSTPTGRVTGELFF,TGTGCCAGCAGCACCCCAACGGGTCGGGTCACCGGGGAGCTGTTTTTT
.,TRBV6-5,TRBD1,TRBJ1-5,CASSYSTGRQPQHF,TGTGCCAGCAGTTACTCGACAGGGAGGCAGCCCCAGCATTTT
.,TRBV14,TRBD2,TRBJ2-1,CASTSLGASGNNEQFF,TGTGCCAGCACCTCACTAGGGGCTAGCGGGAACAATGAGCAGTTCTTC
.,TRBV6-2/TRBV6-3,.,TRBJ1-2,CASSRWGAGYTF,TGTGCCAGCAGTCGGTGGGGCGCGGGCTACACCTTC
.,TRBV28,.,TRBJ1-6,CASSLLQGGSPLHF,TGTGCCAGCAGTTTGCTACAAGGGGGTTCACCCCTCCACTTT
.,TRBV7-9,.,TRBJ2-5,CASSPTSAGETQYF,TGTGCCAGCAGCCCCACGAGTGCGGGGGAGACCCAGTACTTC
.,TRBV5-1,TRBD2,TRBJ2-7,CASSLASGTYEQYF,TGCGCCAGCAGCTTAGCTAGCGGGACGTACGAGCAGTACTTC
.,TRBV28,.,TRBJ1-1,CASSLRRDLSEAFF,TGTGCCAGCAGTTTACGTAGGGACCTCAGTGAAGCTTTCTTT
.,TRBV25-1,TRBD2,TRBJ2-7,CASSDPLPSGTFYEQYF,TGTGCCAGCAGTGACCCCCTCCCTAGCGGGACCTTCTACGAGCAGTACTTC
.,TRBV3-1/TRBV3-2,.,TRBJ2-1,CASSQDNTVLGGEQFF,TGTGCCAGCAGCCAAGACAATACCGTACTAGGGGGAGAGCAGTTCTTC
.,TRBV6-4,.,TRBJ2-3,CASSDSIIGTDTQYF,TGTGCCAGCAGTGACTCGATAATCGGGACAGATACGCAGTATTTT
once,TRBV24-1,TRBD1,TRBJ1-4,CATNRSCTGGIFPNEKLFF,TGTGCCACCAACCGCTCCTGTACAGGGGGAATTTTCCCCAATGAAAAACTGTTTTTT
.,TRBV28,.,TRBJ1-1,CASSFSGAGTEAFF,TGTGCCAGCAGTTTCTCTGGGGCAGGCACTGAAGCTTTCTTT
.,TRBV5-1,TRBD1,TRBJ1-4,CASRPGTGGTEKLFF,TGCGCCAGCAGACCCGGGACAGGGGGAACGGAAAAACTGTTTTTT
once,TRBV5-6,.,TRBJ2-1,CASSGLSNEQFF,TGTGCCAGCAGCGGGTTGAGCAATGAGCAGTTCTTC
.,TRBV13,TRBD2,TRBJ2-3,CASSWGLAYRDTQYF,TGTGCCAGCAGCTGGGGACTAGCCTACAGGGATACGCAGTATTTT
.,TRBV5-1,.,TRBJ1-1,CASSLVPVGRNTEAFF,TGCGCCAGCAGCTTGGTGCCGGTCGGCAGGAACACTGAAGCTTTCTTT
few,TRBV19,TRBD2,TRBJ2-1,CASSIPPVLAGGRNEQFF,TGTGCCAGTAGTATACCTCCGGTACTAGCGGGAGGTCGCAATGAGCAGTTCTTC
.,TRBV6-6,.,TRBJ1-1,CASTEGYGSTEAFF,TGTGCCAGCACCGAGGGATACGGGAGCACTGAAGCTTTCTTT
.,TRBV29-1,.,TRBJ2-3,CSVRPSGTDTQYF,TGCAGCGTTCGTCCTAGCGGCACAGATACGCAGTATTTT
.,TRBV7-2,TRBD1,TRBJ1-3,CASSPSGGLYHSGNTIYF,TGTGCCAGCAGCCCGTCAGGGGGCCTTTATCACTCTGGAAACACCATATATTTT
.,TRBV9,TRBD1,TRBJ2-2,CASSVRGPSTGELFF,TGTGCCAGCAGCGTCAGGGGGCCGAGCACCGGGGAGCTGTTTTTT
.,TRBV5-1,.,TRBJ2-7,CASSLHRDHYEQYF,TGCGCCAGCAGCTTGCACAGGGACCACTACGAGCAGTACTTC
.,TRBV5-4,TRBD1,TRBJ2-7,CASSLGQAFDEQYF,TGTGCCAGCAGCCTGGGACAGGCTTTCGACGAGCAGTACTTC
.,TRBV7-2,.,TRBJ1-1,CASSLSTEAFF,TGTGCCAGCAGCTTGAGCACTGAAGCTTTCTTT
.,TRBV28,TRBD1,TRBJ2-1,CASSPETGDGDEQFF,TGTGCCAGCAGTCCTGAAACAGGGGACGGGGATGAGCAGTTCTTC
.,TRBV5-1,TRBD1,TRBJ2-7,CASSLGGQGRTYEQYF,TGCGCCAGCAGCTTGGGAGGACAGGGTCGTACCTACGAGCAGTACTTC
.,TRBV14,.,TRBJ1-1,CASSLQEGTEAFF,TGTGCCAGCAGCCTACAGGAGGGCACTGAAGCTTTCTTT
.,TRBV28,.,TRBJ2-2,CASSLQGSYTGELFF,TGTGCCAGCAGTTTACAGGGGAGCTACACCGGGGAGCTGTTTTTT